The 9 T cell receptor beta chains below come from one sample, sequenced in a study of identical twins. In TCRdb, the 5' RACE reads were re-called with MiXCR into one record per CDR3 protein. The table includes under 300,000 distinct CDR3 sequences, under 8.5% detected once. This sample also appeared in a second study, on T cells expressing NK-cell markers.

Specimen: CD8+ T cells sorted from blood. The receptors originated from a woman younger than 35 in good health.

This clonotype was seen repeatedly, ten times or more. The chain carries TRBV2 and TRBJ2-1; D is possibly TRBD2 (6 bases). This CDR3 is 16 amino acids long. Germline lookup yields CDR1 SNHLY and CDR2 FYNNEI. Deletions cut 0 bases from V and 7 bases from J, with 16 bases between. CDR3 coding DNA: TGTGCCAGCAGTGAAGCGATTCGCGGGATAGGGAATGAGCAGTTCTTC. It is translated as CASSEAIRGIGNEQFF.

V gene TRBV5-5 combines with J gene TRBJ1-2; 9 bases match TRBD1. The J segment lost 1 base and the V segment lost 4 bases, leaving 5 bases of the junction unmatched. Germline loops: CDR1 SGHKS, CDR2 YYEKEE (reference sequence). This CDR3 contains 15 residues. The CDR3 region is CASSLGTGFNYGYTF. The CDR3 DNA sequence: TGTGCCAGCAGCCTAGGGACAGGGTTTAACTATGGCTACACCTTC.

The chain uses TRBV10-2 and TRBJ2-7, with 10 bases fitting TRBD2. Germline assignment: CDR1 WSHSY and CDR2 SAAADI. Trimming removed 0 bases from V and 2 bases from J; junction bases left unmatched: 4. The CDR3 runs 16 residues. CDR3 residues: CASSESISGGTYEQYF. CDR3 in DNA: TGCGCCAGCAGTGAGTCGATTAGCGGGGGGACCTACGAGCAGTACTTC.

This clonotype was counted only a few times. The rearrangement links TRBV20-1 to TRBJ2-5; 13 nucleotides agree with TRBD2. J lost 4 bases, V lost 3 bases, and 2 bases had no gene match. The CDR3 is made up of 14 amino acids. The germline V gene has CDR1 DFQATT and CDR2 SNEGSKA (reference sequence). Here the CDR3 DNA reads TGCAGTGCTAGTGGACTAGCGGGAGCAGAGACCCAGTACTTC. Translated, it gives CSASGLAGAETQYF.

This clonotype was picked up many times. The chain joins TRBV12-3 or TRBV12-4 to TRBJ1-1; no reliable D call. Trimming cost V 2 bases and J 1 base, with 14 bases left between them. CDR3 length: 16 residues. The CDR3, as DNA: TGTGCCAGCAGTTTATCCGGTCGATACCGGAACACTGAAGCTTTCTTT. This gives the protein CASSLSGRYRNTEAFF.

The V and J genes are TRBV9 and TRBJ2-3; 8 bases align to TRBD1. Trimming cost V 2 bases and J 2 bases; bases outside gene matches: 1. Looked up from germline, CDR1 is SGDLS and CDR2 is YYNGEE. CDR3 length: 14 amino acids. CDR3 protein: CASSVTGDTDTQYF. The DNA for the CDR3 is TGTGCCAGCAGCGTGACAGGGGACACAGATACGCAGTATTTT.

This clonotype was observed at least ten times. The CDR3 coding sequence is TGTGCCAGCAGTTACGGGCTAGCGGTGAACACCGGGGAGCTGTTTTTT. Translated: CASSYGLAVNTGELFF. The chain uses TRBV6-5 and TRBJ2-2; 7 bases map to TRBD2. The CDR3 runs to 16 residues. The germline V gene has CDR1 MNHEY and CDR2 SVGAGI. Unmatched junction bases numbered 4, after V lost 2 bases and J lost 1 base.

This sequence joins TRBV7-8 and TRBJ1-1; D unresolved. CDR1 SGHVS and CDR2 FQNEAQ come from the germline V gene. V gave up 2 bases and J gave up 1 base, with 11 bases separating them. The CDR3 loop spans 15 amino acids. CDR3 region: CASSLSSGGNTEAFF. The CDR3 coding sequence is TGTGCCAGCAGCTTATCTTCCGGAGGGAACACTGAAGCTTTCTTT.

This CDR3 is CASSGTSGASTDTQYF. CDR3 DNA: TGCGCCAGCAGTGGGACTAGCGGGGCCAGCACAGATACGCAGTATTTT. The rearrangement uses TRBV10-1 and TRBJ2-3, with 12 bases matching TRBD2. The trim removed 4 bases at V and 0 bases at J, leaving 2 bases unmatched. The CDR3 consists of 16 residues. Germline CDR1 is WNHNN and CDR2 is SYGVQD (reference sequence).